Listed below are T cell receptor beta chains from one sample, sequenced in a study of T cells and copy number aberrations in small-cell lung cancer. The assay was immunoSEQ multiplex PCR, and TCRdb's table has in-frame clones only and misses some. Of several thousand clones listed, approximately 76% were seen once; the top ten hold 8.5% to 10%. Sequencing was performed on tumor tissue. These receptors were obtained from a man aged 50-60 years with small cell lung cancer. CDR3s include the opening cysteine and the closing phenylalanine or tryptophan. A D gene is named only where the DNA matches it firmly. Clone size is not always given. Where it is, it says once, few, many or a class for expanded clones.

>TRBV7-9|11|.|TRBJ2-7|.
TGTGCCAGCAGCCCAGGCTACGAGCAGTACTTC
CASSPGYEQYF
>TRBV5-4|13|.|TRBJ2-7|.
TGTGCCAGCAGCTTGGCTATTAAGGACGAGCAGTACTTC
CASSLAIKDEQYF
>TRBV12-5|14|.|TRBJ2-1|.
TGTGCTAGTGGCCTGGGGTCCGGGAACAATGAGCAGTTCTTC
CASGLGSGNNEQFF
>TRBV18|18|.|TRBJ1-3|.
TGTGCCAGCTCACCAATGGGAGCAGCAAGTTACTCTGGAAACACCATATATTTT
CASSPMGAASYSGNTIYF
>TRBV10-3|15|.|TRBJ2-7|.
TGTGCCATCAGTGAGTCAGGGCTAGTCGGCTACGAGCAGTACTTC
CAISESGLVGYEQYF
>TRBV6-5|15|.|TRBJ2-3|.
TGTGCCAGTCGCCCCTTTAGCGGTAGCACAGATACGCAGTATTTT
CASRPFSGSTDTQYF
>TRBV15|17|.|TRBJ1-5|.
TGTGCCACCAGCGAGCCCTCCCGACGGGGGAAAAATCAGCCCCAGCATTTT
CATSEPSRRGKNQPQHF
>TRBV4-1|15|TRBD2|TRBJ2-3|once
TGCGCCAGCAGCCAAATGACTAGCGGCACAGATACGCAGTATTTT
CASSQMTSGTDTQYF
>TRBV30|13|.|TRBJ1-2|once
TGTGCCTGGAGGACCGGGACAAACTATGGCTACACCTTC
CAWRTGTNYGYTF
>TRBV5-8|14|TRBD1|TRBJ2-5|.
TGTGCCAGCAGCCCCCGGGACAGCGCTGGGACCCAGTACTTC
CASSPRDSAGTQYF
>TRBV2|15|.|TRBJ2-7|.
TGTGCCAGCAGTGAAACCCAAGGAGCTACTTACGAGCAGTACTTC
CASSETQGATYEQYF
>TRBV7-9|15|TRBD2|TRBJ2-2|.
TGTGCCAGCAGGGATGGACTAGCGAACACCGGGGAGCTGTTTTTT
CASRDGLANTGELFF
>TRBV11-1|15|TRBD2|TRBJ2-3|.
TGTGCCAGCAGCTTAGCGGGGACTAGCGGGAGCGCGCAGTATTTT
CASSLAGTSGSAQYF
>TRBV4-2|17|TRBD2|TRBJ2-3|.
TGTGCCAGCAGCCAAGATGGACTAGCGGGAGAAGCAGATACGCAGTATTTT
CASSQDGLAGEADTQYF
>TRBV28|16|.|TRBJ1-3|.
TGTGCCAGCAGGACCCCCGCGGCAGTCTCTGGAAACACCATATATTTT
CASRTPAAVSGNTIYF
>TRBV27|14|TRBD1|TRBJ2-7|.
TGTGCCAGCAGTGGCACAACAGGGGTCTACGAGCAGTACTTC
CASSGTTGVYEQYF
>TRBV10-2|14|.|TRBJ1-4|.
TGCGCCAGCAGTTTTAAGGCCTTTAATGAAAAACTGTTTTTT
CASSFKAFNEKLFF
>TRBV7-3|14|TRBD1|TRBJ2-7|.
TGTGCCAGCAGCTTGACGGGACAGCCTACCGAGCAGTACTTC
CASSLTGQPTEQYF
>TRBV9|16|.|TRBJ2-5|.
TGTGCCAGCAGCGAACAAGCTTCAGGGGGGGGAGAGACCCAGTACTTC
CASSEQASGGGETQYF
>TRBV28|15|.|TRBJ1-5|.
TGTGCCAGCACCGCGGGGACTGCGGGGAGTCAGCCCCAGCATTTT
CASTAGTAGSQPQHF
>TRBV14|13|.|TRBJ2-7|.
TGTGCCAGCAGTAACCCCGCGCACTACGAGCAGTACTTC
CASSNPAHYEQYF
>TRBV21-1|18|.|TRBJ2-5|.
TGTGCCAGCAGCAAAGAAACATCGGGGTCCCGGTACCAAGAGACCCAGTACTTC
CASSKETSGSRYQETQYF
>TRBV7-9|19|TRBD2|TRBJ2-3|.
TGTGCCAGCAGCTTAGCTTGGCTAGCGGGAGCGTTTGGGACAGATACGCAGTATTTT
CASSLAWLAGAFGTDTQYF
>TRBV7-9|16|.|TRBJ2-1|few
TGTGCCAGCAGCTCTTTCCAGGACAGAGTTTACAATGAGCAGTTCTTC
CASSSFQDRVYNEQFF
>TRBV11-2|15|TRBD1|TRBJ2-7|.
TGTGCCAGCAGCCCCGGGACAGGGCCTACCTACGAGCAGTACTTC
CASSPGTGPTYEQYF
>TRBV7-8|16|.|TRBJ2-1|.
TGTGCCAGCAGCTTATTCGGAGGGGCAGGCTACAATGAGCAGTTCTTC
CASSLFGGAGYNEQFF
>TRBV5-4|15|.|TRBJ2-6|.
TGTGCCAGCAGCCTGACGGACTCTGGGGCCAACGTCCTGACTTTC
CASSLTDSGANVLTF
>TRBV20-1|11|.|TRBJ2-1|.
TGCAGTGCTAGTGGCGACAATGAGCAGTTCTTC
CSASGDNEQFF
>TRBV4-2|11|.|TRBJ2-3|.
TGTGCCAGCAGCCGGGACTCACAGCAGTATTTT
CASSRDSQQYF
>TRBV5-5|16|.|TRBJ1-2|few
TGTGCCAGCAGCCCTACGGACCGTGACCTTAACTATGGCTACACCTTC
CASSPTDRDLNYGYTF
>TRBV30|15|TRBD1|TRBJ2-3|.
TGTGCCTGGAGAGCACGGGACAGGGTTTCAGATACGCAGTATTTT
CAWRARDRVSDTQYF
>TRBV9|15|TRBD1|TRBJ1-1|.
TGTGCCAGCAGCGTAGAGAACAGGGGGAACACTGAAGCTTTCTTT
CASSVENRGNTEAFF
>TRBV28|16|.|TRBJ2-2|few
TGTGCCAGCAGTTTCAGTCCGGGGGCAAACACCGGGGAGCTGTTTTTT
CASSFSPGANTGELFF
>TRBV7-8|15|.|TRBJ2-6|.
TGTGCCAGCAGCTTACCGGCCTCTGGGGCCAACGTCCTGACTTTC
CASSLPASGANVLTF
>TRBV30|15|.|TRBJ2-5|once
TGTGCCTGGATATCCGGTAGGGTCACCAAAGAGACCCAGTACTTC
CAWISGRVTKETQYF
>TRBV7-9|15|TRBD1|TRBJ2-1|.
TGTGCCAGCAGCTGGGACAGGGGGCGCAACAATGAGCAGTTCTTC
CASSWDRGRNNEQFF
>TRBV6-1|15|.|TRBJ1-2|.
TGTGCCAGCAGTGAATTTGGGGGACCCTACTATGGCTACACCTTC
CASSEFGGPYYGYTF
>TRBV5-1|17|.|TRBJ2-5|.
TGCGCCAGCACCTCCCGGCCAGTGGGAGAGAACCAAGAGACCCAGTACTTC
CASTSRPVGENQETQYF
>TRBV5-4|14|.|TRBJ2-5|.
TGTGCCAGCAGCCCGCCGGGACACCAAGAGACCCAGTACTTC
CASSPPGHQETQYF
>TRBV6-5|13|.|TRBJ1-3|.
TGTGCCAGCAGTCCGGGACATTCGAACACCATATATTTT
CASSPGHSNTIYF
>TRBV11-2|14|TRBD1|TRBJ2-5|.
TGTGCCAGCAGCTCTTCAGGGGGCGGGGAGACCCAGTACTTC
CASSSSGGGETQYF
>TRBV9|17|.|TRBJ2-2|.
TGTGCCAGCAGCGACCAGGTGGGGTCCGCGAACACCGGGGAGCTGTTTTTT
CASSDQVGSANTGELFF
>TRBV7-9|14|TRBD1|TRBJ2-3|.
TGTGCCAGCAGCCGGACAGGGGTTGAAGATACGCAGTATTTT
CASSRTGVEDTQYF
>TRBV4-2|13|TRBD2|TRBJ2-3|.
TGTGCCAGCAGCCCCCAGGGACTAGTGAGTTGGTATTTT
CASSPQGLVSWYF
>TRBV4-1|15|TRBD2|TRBJ2-7|few
TGCGCCAGCAGCCAGGGTGACGCAACTAGCGGCGAGCAGTACTTC
CASSQGDATSGEQYF
>TRBV11-2|15|.|TRBJ2-1|once
TGTGCCAGCAGCCGTGACCGGAGCTCCTACAATGAGCAGTTCTTC
CASSRDRSSYNEQFF
>TRBV5-4|16|TRBD2|TRBJ2-5|.
TGTGCCAGCAGCTTGGAGCTAGCGGGAGTGTCAGAGACCCAGTACTTC
CASSLELAGVSETQYF
>TRBV6-5|13|.|TRBJ1-5|few
TGTGCCAGCAGTTACGGGGGAAATCAGCCCCAGCATTTT
CASSYGGNQPQHF
>TRBV11-2|13|TRBD1|TRBJ2-3|medium-sized
TGTGCCAGCAGACCTACAGGGGCAGATACGCAGTATTTT
CASRPTGADTQYF
>TRBV19|17|TRBD2|TRBJ2-1|.
TGTGCCAGTAGTATAGACCTCGCTAGCGGGGTTTACAATGAGCAGTTCTTC
CASSIDLASGVYNEQFF
>TRBV29-1|12|.|TRBJ1-1|few
TGCAGCGTTGGGGAGCTGGGCACTGAAGCTTTCTTT
CSVGELGTEAFF
>TRBV5-1|14|.|TRBJ2-5|.
TGCGCCAGCAGCTTGCGGGGGAATCAAGAGACCCAGTACTTC
CASSLRGNQETQYF
>TRBV18|20|.|TRBJ2-2|.
TGTGCCACCGCCCTGGCCCCTGGCGGGCTACCGACGAGGAACACCGGGGAGCTGTTTTTT
CATALAPGGLPTRNTGELFF
>TRBV27|17|TRBD2|TRBJ2-2|.
TGTGCCAGCAGTATAAGCGGGAGGTTTGTCGGGTCCGGGGAGCTGTTTTTT
CASSISGRFVGSGELFF